This T cell receptor (beta chain) was profiled in a study of blood T cell repertoires in COVID-19. Study at large: COVID-19 samples from acute and convalescent phases originated in the United States, Italy and Spain.

In the source study's methods: Estimates of nucleated cell counts were drawn from the amplification of reference gene primers. Libraries were prepared by immunoSEQ multiplex PCR; TCRdb keeps only in-frame clonotypes and omits some of them. V and J calls and clone size come straight from that table; D and trimming were deduced from the DNA. This sample has around 300,000 clones, with 80% to 90% found just once. With 4 bases removed from V and 7 bases from J, the gap between germline ends came to 20 bases. The CDR3 is 16 residues long. The V gene's germline CDR1 is SGHRS and CDR2 YFSETQ. The receptor was derived from a man aged 50 to 60 with active or convalescent COVID-19. Input material: peripheral blood. The chain is built from TRBV5-1 and TRBJ1-4, with TRBD1 as a possible D gene (6 bases). The CDR3 coding sequence is TGCGCCAGCAGCCCCGGACAGAACCAGCGGGGTGAAAAACTGTTTTTT. This sequence encodes CASSPGQNQRGEKLFF. Drawing the rest from reference TRBV5-1 and TRBJ1-4, the complete variable domain is KAGVTQTPRYLIKTRGQQVTLSCSPISGHRSVSWYQQTPGQGLQFLFEYFSETQRNKGNFPGRFSGRQFSNSRSEMNVSTLELGDSALYLCASSPGQNQRGEKLFFGSGTQLSVL.